This TCR beta chain comes out of a study of blood T cell repertoires in COVID-19. Study details: Both acute and convalescent COVID-19 samples were obtained from the United States, Italy and Spain. T cells, B-cell-depleted T cells, or PBMCs provided the cDNA or gDNA that served as material.

V lost 5 bases and J lost 8; bases outside the gene matches: 7. CDR3 length equals 13 residues. Germline V gives CDR1 MNHEY, CDR2 SMNVEV (reference sequence). Methods used by the authors: By means of reference gene primer amplification, nucleated cell counts were estimated. The table came from immunoSEQ multiplex PCR; TCRdb's copy has only in-frame clones and leaves some out. V, J and clone size are those of that table, while D and trimming were read from the DNA. In the table there are 180,000 or so clones, around 85% of which are singletons. Sequencing was done on a sample of peripheral blood. This TCR was sampled from a man aged 60 to 69 with acute or convalescent COVID-19. This rearrangement joins TRBV27 to TRBJ1-2, with 8 bases matching TRBD1. CDR3 sequence reads: CASSPQDRVGYTF. The CDR3 DNA reads TGTGCCAGCAGTCCTCAGGACAGGGTGGGCTACACCTTC.